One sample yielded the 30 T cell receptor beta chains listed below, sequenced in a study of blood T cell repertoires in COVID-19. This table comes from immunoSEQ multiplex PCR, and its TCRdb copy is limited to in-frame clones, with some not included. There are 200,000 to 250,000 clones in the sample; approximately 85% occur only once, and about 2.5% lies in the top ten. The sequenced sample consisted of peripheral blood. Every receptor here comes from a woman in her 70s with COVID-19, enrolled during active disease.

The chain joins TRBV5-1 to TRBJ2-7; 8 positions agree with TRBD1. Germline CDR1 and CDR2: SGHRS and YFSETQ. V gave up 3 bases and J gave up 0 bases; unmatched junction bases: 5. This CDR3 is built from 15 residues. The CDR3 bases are TGCGCCAGCAGCTCGACAGGGGTCGACTCCTACGAGCAGTACTTC. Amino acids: CASSSTGVDSYEQYF.

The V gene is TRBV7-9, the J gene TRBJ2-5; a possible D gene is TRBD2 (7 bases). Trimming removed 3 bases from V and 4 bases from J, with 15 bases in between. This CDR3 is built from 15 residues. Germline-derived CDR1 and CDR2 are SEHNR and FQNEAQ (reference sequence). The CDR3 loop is CASSFGGRRGETQYF. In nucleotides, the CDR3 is TGTGCCAGCAGCTTCGGGGGGCGAAGGGGAGAGACCCAGTACTTC.

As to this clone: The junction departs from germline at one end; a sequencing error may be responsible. CDR3 bases: TGTGCCAGCATCTTAGGACAGGGTGGAACTGAAGCTTTCTTT. Amino acid sequence: CASILGQGGTEAFF. This chain links TRBV11-3 with TRBJ1-1, with 8 bases matching TRBD1. Germline V gives CDR1 SGHNT, CDR2 YENEEA. The CDR3 length is 14 residues.

The CDR3: CASSPEGQGVSGELFF. DNA for the CDR3: TGTGCCAGCAGCCCGGAGGGACAGGGGGTCTCCGGGGAGCTGTTTTTT. The J gene is TRBJ2-2, the V gene TRBV13, with 11 nucleotides matching TRBD1. Germline-derived CDR1 and CDR2 are PRHDT and FYEKMQ (reference sequence). The J segment lost 6 bases and the V segment lost 5 bases, leaving 8 bases of the junction unmatched. The CDR3 covers 16 residues.

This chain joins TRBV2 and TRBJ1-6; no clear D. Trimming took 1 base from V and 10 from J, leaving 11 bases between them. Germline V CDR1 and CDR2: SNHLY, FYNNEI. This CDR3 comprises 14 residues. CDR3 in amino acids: CASSEELPPSPLHF. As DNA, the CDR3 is TGTGCCAGCAGTGAAGAACTGCCTCCATCACCCCTCCACTTT.

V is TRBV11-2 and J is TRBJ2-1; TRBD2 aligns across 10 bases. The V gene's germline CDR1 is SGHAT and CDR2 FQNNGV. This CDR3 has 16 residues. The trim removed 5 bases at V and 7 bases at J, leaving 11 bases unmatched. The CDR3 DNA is TGTGCCAGCAGCCCCGGAATAGCGGGAGGCAAAAATGAGCAGTTCTTC. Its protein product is CASSPGIAGGKNEQFF.

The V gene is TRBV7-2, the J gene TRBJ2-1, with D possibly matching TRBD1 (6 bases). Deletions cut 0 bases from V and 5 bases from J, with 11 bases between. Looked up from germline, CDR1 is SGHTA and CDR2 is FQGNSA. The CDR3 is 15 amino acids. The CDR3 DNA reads TGTGCCAGCAGCTTAGCAGGGACAACACACAATGAGCAGTTCTTC. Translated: CASSLAGTTHNEQFF.

DNA for the CDR3: TGTGCCAGCAGCCAAGGGCTAGCGGGGCCCCGGGGCACAGATACGCAGTATTTT. This gives the protein CASSQGLAGPRGTDTQYF. The rearrangement joins TRBV3-1 (or the pseudogene TRBV3-2) to TRBJ2-3; 9 nucleotides line up with TRBD2. The germline CDR1 and CDR2 sequences are LGHDT and YNNKEL (reference sequence). The junction had 9 bases not matched to a gene; V was cut back by 1 base and J by 1 base. The CDR3 runs to 18 residues.

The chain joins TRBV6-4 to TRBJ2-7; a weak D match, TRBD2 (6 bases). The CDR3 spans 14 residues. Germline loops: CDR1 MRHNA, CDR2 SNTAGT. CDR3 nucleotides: TGTGCAGTAGGGCGGGGCAGACGCTCCTACGAGCAGTACTTC. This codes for CAVGRGRRSYEQYF.

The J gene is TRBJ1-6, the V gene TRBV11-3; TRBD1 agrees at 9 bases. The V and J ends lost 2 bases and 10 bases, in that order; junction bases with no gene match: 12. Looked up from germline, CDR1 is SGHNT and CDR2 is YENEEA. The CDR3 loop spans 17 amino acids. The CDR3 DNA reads TGTGCCAGCAGCTTACAAATGGGACAGGGAGGAGGATCACCCCTCCACTTT. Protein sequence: CASSLQMGQGGGSPLHF.

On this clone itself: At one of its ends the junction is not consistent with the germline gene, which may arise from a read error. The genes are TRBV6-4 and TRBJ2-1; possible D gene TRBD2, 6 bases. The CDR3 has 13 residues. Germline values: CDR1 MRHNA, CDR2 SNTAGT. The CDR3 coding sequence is TGTGCCACCAGTAGCGGCGACTACAATGAGCAGTTCTTC. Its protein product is CATSSGDYNEQFF.

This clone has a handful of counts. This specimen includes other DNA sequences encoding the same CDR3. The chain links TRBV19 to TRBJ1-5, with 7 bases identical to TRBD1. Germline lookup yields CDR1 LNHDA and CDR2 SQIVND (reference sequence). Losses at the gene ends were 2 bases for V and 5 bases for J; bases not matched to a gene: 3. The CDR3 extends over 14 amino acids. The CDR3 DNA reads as TGTGCCAGTAGTATATCCACAGGGGATCAGCCCCAGCATTTT. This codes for CASSISTGDQPQHF.

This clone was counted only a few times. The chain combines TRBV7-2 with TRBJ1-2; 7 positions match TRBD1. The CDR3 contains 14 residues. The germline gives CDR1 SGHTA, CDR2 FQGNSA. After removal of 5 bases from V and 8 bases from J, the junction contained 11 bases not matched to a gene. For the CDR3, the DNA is TGTGCCAGCAGCGAGCGACAGGGTCTCTTGGGCTACACCTTC. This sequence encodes CASSERQGLLGYTF.

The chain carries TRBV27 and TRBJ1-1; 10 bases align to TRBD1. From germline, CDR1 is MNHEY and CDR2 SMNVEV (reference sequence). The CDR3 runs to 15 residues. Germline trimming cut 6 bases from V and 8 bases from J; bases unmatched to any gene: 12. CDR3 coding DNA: TGTGCCAGCAGCCGCCTCAGACAGGGGGCAGGGGAAGCTTTCTTT. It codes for CASSRLRQGAGEAFF.

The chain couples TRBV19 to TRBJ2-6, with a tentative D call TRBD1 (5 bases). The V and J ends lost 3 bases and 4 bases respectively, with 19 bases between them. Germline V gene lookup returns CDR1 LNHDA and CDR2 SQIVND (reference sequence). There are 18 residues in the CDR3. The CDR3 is CASSIQGSPLAGANVLTF. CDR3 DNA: TGTGCCAGTAGTATCCAGGGCTCCCCACTGGCCGGGGCCAACGTCCTGACTTTC. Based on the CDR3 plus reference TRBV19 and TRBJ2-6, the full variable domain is DGGITQSPKYLFRKEGQNVTLSCEQNLNHDAMYWYRQDPGQGLRLIYYSQIVNDFQKGDIAEGYSVSREKKESFPLTVTSAQKNPTAFYLCASSIQGSPLAGANVLTFGAGSRLTVL.

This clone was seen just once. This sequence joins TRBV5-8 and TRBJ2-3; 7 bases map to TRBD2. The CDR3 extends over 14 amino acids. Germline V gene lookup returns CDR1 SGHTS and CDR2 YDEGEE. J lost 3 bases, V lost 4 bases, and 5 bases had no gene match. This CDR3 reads CASSRPGGTDTQYF. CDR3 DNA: TGTGCCAGCAGCCGGCCCGGGGGGACAGATACGCAGTATTTT.

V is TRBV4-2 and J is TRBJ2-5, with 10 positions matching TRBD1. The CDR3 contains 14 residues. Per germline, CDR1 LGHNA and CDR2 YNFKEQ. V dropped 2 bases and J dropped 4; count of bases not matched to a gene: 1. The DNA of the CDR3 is TGTGCCAGCAGCCAAAGGACAGGGGGAGAGACCCAGTACTTC. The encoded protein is CASSQRTGGETQYF.

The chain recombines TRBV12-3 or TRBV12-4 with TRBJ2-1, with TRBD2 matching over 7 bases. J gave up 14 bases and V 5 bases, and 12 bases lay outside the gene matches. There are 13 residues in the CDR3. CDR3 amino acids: CASSNARGGTKFF. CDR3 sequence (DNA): TGTGCCAGCAGTAACGCCCGCGGCGGGACTAAGTTCTTC.

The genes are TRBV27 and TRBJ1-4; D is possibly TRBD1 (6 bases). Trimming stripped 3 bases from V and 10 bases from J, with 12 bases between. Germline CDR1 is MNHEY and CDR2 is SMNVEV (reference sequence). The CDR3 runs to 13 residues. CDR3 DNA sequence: TGTGCCAGCAGTTTGGGGGGGCTGAGAAAACTGTTTTTT. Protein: CASSLGGLRKLFF.

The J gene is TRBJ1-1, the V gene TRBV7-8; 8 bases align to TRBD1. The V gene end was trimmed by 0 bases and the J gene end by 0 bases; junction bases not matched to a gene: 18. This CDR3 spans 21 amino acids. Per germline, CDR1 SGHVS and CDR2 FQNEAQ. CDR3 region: CASSLALKGRTGTGMNTEAFF. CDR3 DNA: TGTGCCAGCAGCTTAGCCCTAAAAGGAAGGACAGGGACGGGGATGAACACTGAAGCTTTCTTT.

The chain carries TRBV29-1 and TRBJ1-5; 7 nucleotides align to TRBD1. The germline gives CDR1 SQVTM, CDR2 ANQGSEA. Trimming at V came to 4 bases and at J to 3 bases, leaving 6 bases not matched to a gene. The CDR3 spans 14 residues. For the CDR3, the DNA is TGCAGCGTTGCGGAGGGGGCCTTCAATCAGCCCCAGCATTTT. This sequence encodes CSVAEGAFNQPQHF. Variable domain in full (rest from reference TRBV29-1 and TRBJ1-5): SAVISQKPSRDICQRGTSLTIQCQVDSQVTMMFWYRQQPGQSLTLIATANQGSEATYESGFVIDKFPISRPNLTFSTLTVSNMSPEDSSIYLCSVAEGAFNQPQHFGDGTRLSIL.

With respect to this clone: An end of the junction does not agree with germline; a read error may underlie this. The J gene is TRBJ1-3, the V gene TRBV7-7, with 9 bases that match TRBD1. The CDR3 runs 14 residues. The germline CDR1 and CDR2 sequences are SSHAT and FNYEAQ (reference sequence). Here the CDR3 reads CASSPGQGSDTIYF. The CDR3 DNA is TGTGCTAGCAGCCCCGGACAGGGGTCGGACACCATATATTTT.

This CDR3 reads CASSQDSTPTENEQFF. The CDR3 DNA reads TGCGCCAGCAGCCAAGATAGCACGCCTACGGAGAATGAGCAGTTCTTC. This chain connects TRBV4-1 to TRBJ2-1; D unresolved. In germline, CDR1 is MGHRA, CDR2 YSYEKL. V lost 0 bases and J 7 bases, leaving 16 bases between the germline ends. This CDR3 contains 16 residues.

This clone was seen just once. The CDR3 here is CASSLGGAKSPLHF. DNA of the CDR3: TGTGCCAGCAGCTTAGGGGGGGCAAAATCACCCCTCCACTTT. The V call is TRBV5-8, the J call TRBJ1-6, with TRBD1 as a possible D gene (6 bases). The germline V gene has CDR1 SGHTS and CDR2 YDEGEE. Trimming left V 2 bases short and J 10 bases short, with 13 bases between. The CDR3 is 14 amino acids.

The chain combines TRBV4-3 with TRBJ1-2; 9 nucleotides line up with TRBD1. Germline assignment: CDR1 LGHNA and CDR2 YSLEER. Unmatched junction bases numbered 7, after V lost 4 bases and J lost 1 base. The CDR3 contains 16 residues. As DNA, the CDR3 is TGCGCCAGCAGCCTCGGAGGACAGGGGTTTAACTATGGCTACACCTTC. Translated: CASSLGGQGFNYGYTF.

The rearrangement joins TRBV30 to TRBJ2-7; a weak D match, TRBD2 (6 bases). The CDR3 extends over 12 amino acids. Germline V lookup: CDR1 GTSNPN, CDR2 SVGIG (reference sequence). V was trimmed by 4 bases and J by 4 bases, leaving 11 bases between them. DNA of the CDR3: TGTGCCTGGAATTGGGGAGGTTACGAGCAGTACTTC. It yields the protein CAWNWGGYEQYF.

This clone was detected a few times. In DNA form, the CDR3 reads TGTGCCAGCTCACAGGGGGTTGCTGGCAATCAGCCCCAGCATTTT. Translated: CASSQGVAGNQPQHF. The rearrangement uses TRBV18 and TRBJ1-5; a weak D match, TRBD1 (6 bases). The CDR3 length is 15 residues. Germline V gene data show CDR1 as KGHSH and CDR2 as LQKENI. Trimming stripped 4 bases from V and 2 bases from J, with 12 bases between.

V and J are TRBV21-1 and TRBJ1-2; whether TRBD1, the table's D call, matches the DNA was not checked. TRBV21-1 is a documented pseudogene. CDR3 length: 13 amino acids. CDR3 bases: TGTGCCAGCGTTTCCAGGACAGCCTATGGCTACACCTTC. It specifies CASVSRTAYGYTF.

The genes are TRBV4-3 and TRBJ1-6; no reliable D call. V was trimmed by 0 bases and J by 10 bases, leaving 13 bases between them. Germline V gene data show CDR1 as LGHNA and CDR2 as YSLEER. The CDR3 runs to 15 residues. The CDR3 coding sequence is TGCGCCAGCAGCCAAGAGGTGCGGATTGGCTCACCCCTCCACTTT. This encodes CASSQEVRIGSPLHF.

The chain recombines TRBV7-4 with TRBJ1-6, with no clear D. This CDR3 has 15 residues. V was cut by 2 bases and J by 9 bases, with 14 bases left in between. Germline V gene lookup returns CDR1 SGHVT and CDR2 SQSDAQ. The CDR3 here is CASSLCRGRRSPLHF. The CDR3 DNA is TGTGCCAGCAGCTTATGTCGAGGGAGGCGTTCACCCCTCCACTTT.